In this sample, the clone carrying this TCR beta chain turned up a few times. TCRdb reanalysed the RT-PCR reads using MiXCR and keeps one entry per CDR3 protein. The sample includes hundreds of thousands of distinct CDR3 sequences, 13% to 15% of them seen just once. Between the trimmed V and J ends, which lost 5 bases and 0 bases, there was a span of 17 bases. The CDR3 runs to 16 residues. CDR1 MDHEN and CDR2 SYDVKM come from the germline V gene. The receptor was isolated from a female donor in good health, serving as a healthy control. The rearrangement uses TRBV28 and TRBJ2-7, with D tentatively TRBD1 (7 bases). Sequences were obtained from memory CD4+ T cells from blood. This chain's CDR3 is CASSPVGGTASYEQYF. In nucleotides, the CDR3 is TGTGCCAGCAGTCCTGTAGGAGGGACAGCCTCCTACGAGCAGTACTTC.